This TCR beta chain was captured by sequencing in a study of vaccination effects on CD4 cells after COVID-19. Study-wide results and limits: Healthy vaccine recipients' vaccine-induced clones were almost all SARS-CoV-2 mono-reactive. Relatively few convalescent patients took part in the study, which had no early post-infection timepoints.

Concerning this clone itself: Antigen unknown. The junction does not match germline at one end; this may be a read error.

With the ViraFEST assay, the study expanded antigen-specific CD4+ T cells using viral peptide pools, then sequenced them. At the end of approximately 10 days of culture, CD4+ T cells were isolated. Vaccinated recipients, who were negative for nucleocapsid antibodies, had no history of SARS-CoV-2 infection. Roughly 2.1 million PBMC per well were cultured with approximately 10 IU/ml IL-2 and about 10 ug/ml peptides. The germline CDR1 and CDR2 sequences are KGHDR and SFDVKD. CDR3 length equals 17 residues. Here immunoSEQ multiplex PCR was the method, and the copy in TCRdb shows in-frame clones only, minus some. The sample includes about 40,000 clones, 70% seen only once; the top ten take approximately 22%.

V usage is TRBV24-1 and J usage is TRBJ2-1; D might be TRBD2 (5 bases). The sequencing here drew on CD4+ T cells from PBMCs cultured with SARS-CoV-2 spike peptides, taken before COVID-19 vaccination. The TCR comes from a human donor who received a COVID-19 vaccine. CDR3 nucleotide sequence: TGTGCCACGAGTGTCCGTCATGTCAGCGGAATCTACAATGAGCAGTTCTTC. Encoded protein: CATSVRHVSGIYNEQFF.